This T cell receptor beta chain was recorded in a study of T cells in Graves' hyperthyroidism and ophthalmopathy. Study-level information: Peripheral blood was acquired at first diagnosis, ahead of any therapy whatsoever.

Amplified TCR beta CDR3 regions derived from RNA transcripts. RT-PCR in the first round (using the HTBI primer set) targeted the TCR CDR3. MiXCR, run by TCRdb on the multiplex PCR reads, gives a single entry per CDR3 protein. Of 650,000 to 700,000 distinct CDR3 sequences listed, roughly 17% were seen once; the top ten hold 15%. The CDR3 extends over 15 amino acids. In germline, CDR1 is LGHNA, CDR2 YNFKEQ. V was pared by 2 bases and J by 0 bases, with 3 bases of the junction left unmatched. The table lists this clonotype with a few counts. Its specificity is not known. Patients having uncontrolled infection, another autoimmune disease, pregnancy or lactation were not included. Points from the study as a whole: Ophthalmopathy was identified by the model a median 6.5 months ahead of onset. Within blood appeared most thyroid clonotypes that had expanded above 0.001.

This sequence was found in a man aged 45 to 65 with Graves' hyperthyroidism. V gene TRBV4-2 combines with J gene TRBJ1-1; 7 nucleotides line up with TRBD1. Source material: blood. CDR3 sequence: CASSQQGGLNTEAFF. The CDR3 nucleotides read TGTGCCAGCAGCCAACAGGGGGGTTTGAACACTGAAGCTTTCTTT.